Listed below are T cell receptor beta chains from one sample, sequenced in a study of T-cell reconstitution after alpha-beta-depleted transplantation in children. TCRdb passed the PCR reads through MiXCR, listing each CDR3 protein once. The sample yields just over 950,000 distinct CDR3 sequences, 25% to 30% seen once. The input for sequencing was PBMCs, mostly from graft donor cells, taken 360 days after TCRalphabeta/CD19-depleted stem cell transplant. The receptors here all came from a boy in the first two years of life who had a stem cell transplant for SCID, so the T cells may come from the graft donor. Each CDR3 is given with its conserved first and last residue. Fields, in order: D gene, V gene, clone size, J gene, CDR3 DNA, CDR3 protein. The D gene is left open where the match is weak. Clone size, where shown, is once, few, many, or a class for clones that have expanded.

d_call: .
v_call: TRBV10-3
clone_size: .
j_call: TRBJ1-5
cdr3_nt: TGTGCCATCAGTGAACAAAGTGACAATCAGCCCCAGCATTTT
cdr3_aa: CAISEQSDNQPQHF

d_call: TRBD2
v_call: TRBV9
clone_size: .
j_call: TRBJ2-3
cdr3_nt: TGTGCCAGCAGCTCAGGACTAGCGGGGCCCCTAGACCATACAGATACGCAGTATTTT
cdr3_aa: CASSSGLAGPLDHTDTQYF

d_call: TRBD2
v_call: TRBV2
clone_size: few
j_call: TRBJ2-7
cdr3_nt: TGTGCCAGCAGTGAAGCTTGGCTAGCGGGGACATACTCCTACGAGCAGTACTTC
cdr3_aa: CASSEAWLAGTYSYEQYF

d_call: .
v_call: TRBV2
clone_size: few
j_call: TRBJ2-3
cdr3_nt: TGTGCCAGCACGAGGGAAGGGACGCTTAGCACAGATACGCAGTATTTT
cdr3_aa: CASTREGTLSTDTQYF

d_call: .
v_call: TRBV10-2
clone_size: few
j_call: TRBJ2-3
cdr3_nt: TGCGCCAGCAGTAAGGACGGGGCAGATACGCAGTATTTT
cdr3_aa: CASSKDGADTQYF

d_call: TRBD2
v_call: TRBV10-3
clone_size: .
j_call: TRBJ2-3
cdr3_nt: TGTGCCATCATGGCGGGGGGAAAAGATACGCAGTATTTT
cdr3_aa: CAIMAGGKDTQYF

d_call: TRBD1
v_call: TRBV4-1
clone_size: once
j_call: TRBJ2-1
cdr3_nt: TGCGCCAGCAGCCAACGACGTGGGACAGGGGCCTACAATGAGCAGTTCTTC
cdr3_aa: CASSQRRGTGAYNEQFF

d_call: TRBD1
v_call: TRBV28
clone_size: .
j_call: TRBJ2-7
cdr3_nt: TGTGCCAGCAGCAAGACCGGGACAGGGTTAGAGCAGTACTTC
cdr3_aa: CASSKTGTGLEQYF

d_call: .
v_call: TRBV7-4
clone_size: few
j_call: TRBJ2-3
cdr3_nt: TGTGCCCAGGGAGGACGGGTCCTTATGGCGCAGTATTTT
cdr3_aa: CAQGGRVLMAQYF

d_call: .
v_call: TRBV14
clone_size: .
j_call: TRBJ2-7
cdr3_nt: TGTGCCAGCAGCCAAGACGGACTACTTGACTACGAGCAGTACTTC
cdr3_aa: CASSQDGLLDYEQYF

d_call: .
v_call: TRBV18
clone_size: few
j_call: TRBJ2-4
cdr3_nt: TGTGCCAGCTCACCCTTAGACAGCGGAAAAAACATTCAGTACTTC
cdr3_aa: CASSPLDSGKNIQYF

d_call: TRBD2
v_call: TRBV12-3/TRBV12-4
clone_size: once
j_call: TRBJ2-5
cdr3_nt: TGTGCCAGCAGTCAAGATTCTAGCGGGGCTGCGGAGACCCAGTACTTC
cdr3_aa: CASSQDSSGAAETQYF

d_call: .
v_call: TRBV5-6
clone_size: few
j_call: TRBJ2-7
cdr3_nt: TGTGCCAGCAGCTCCCGCGGGTACGGGTACGAGCAGTACTTC
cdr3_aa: CASSSRGYGYEQYF

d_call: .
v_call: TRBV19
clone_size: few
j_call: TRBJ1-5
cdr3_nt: TGTGCCAGTAGTACAGGACATTCCGGTCAGCCCCAGCATTTT
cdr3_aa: CASSTGHSGQPQHF

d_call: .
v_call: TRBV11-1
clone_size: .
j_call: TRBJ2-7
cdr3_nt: TGTGCCAGCAGCCGTAGGAGCGGGTTCTACGAGCAGTACTTC
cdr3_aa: CASSRRSGFYEQYF

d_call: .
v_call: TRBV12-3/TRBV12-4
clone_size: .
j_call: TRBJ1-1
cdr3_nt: TGTGCCAGCACCACCTGGGGCAGTTTCGAAGCTTTCTTT
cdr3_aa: CASTTWGSFEAFF

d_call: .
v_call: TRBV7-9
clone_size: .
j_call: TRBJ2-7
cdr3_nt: TGTGCCAGCAGCTTAAAACGGAGGGGCTCCTACGAGCAGTACTTC
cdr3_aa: CASSLKRRGSYEQYF

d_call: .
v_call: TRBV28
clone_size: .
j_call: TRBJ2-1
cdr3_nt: TGTGCCAGCAGTTTTGGGTCCTCTCGAGCTTCTAGGGACAATGAGCAGTTCTTC
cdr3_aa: CASSFGSSRASRDNEQFF

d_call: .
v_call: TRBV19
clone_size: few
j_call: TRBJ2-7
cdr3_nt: TGTGCCAGTAGGCCCTCGGACAGATTCTACGAGCAGTACTTC
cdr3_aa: CASRPSDRFYEQYF

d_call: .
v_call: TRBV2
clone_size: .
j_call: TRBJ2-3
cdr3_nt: TGTGCCAGCCTAAACGGTGTCCAGACAGATACGCAGTATTTT
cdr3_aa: CASLNGVQTDTQYF

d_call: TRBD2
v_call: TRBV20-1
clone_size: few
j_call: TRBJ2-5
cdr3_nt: TGCAGTGCTCCGGGACTAGCGGGGGGTGGTAGAGAGACCCAGTACTTC
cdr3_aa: CSAPGLAGGGRETQYF

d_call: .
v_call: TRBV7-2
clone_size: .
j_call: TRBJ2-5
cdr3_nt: TGTGCCAGCAGCTCCCCACCTGGAGAGACCCAGTACTTC
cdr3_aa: CASSSPPGETQYF

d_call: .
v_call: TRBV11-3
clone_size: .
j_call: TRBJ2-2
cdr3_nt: TGTGCCAGCAGCCCCGGGGTACCGAACACCGGGGAGCTGTTTTTT
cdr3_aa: CASSPGVPNTGELFF

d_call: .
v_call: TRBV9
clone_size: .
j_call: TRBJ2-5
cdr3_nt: TGTGCCAGCAGCGTCGGTAGGACAGCACAAGAGACCCAGTACTTC
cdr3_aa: CASSVGRTAQETQYF

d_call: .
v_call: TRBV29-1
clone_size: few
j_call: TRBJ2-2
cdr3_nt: TGCAGCGCTGCCCAGTCGCGGGGAGCCGGGGAGCTGTTTTTT
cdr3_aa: CSAAQSRGAGELFF

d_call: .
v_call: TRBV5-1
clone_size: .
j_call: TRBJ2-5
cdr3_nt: TGCGCCAGCAGCTTCGGGGCGTGGGGGGGCGCCTTTCAAGAGACCCAGTACTTC
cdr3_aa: CASSFGAWGGAFQETQYF

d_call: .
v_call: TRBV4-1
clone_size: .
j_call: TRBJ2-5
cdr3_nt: TGCGCCAGCAGCCCCCACAATTCTGGACTCATGTACCAAGAGACCCAGTACTTC
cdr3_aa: CASSPHNSGLMYQETQYF

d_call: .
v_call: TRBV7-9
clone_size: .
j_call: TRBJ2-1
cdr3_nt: TGTGCCAGCAGCCCGACCCTAGGTGTCTCCTACAATGAGCAGTTCTTC
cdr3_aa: CASSPTLGVSYNEQFF

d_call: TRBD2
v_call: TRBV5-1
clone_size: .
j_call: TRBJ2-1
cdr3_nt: TGCGCCAGCAGCTGGGGGCGGGGGGGCCTCTACAATGAGCAGTTCTTC
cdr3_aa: CASSWGRGGLYNEQFF

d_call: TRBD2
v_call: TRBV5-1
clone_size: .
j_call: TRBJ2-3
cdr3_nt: TGCGCCAGCTTTTACTCAGCGGGGGGCACAGATACGCAGTATTTT
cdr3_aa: CASFYSAGGTDTQYF

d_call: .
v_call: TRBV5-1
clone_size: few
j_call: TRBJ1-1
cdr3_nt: TGCGCCAGCAGCTTCCAGGGACGTATGAACACTGAAGCTTTCTTT
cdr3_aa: CASSFQGRMNTEAFF

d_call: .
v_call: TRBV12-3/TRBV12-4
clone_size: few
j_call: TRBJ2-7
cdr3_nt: TGTGCCAGCAGTTTCTCAGGTTCCGTAATAGTATACGAGCAGTACTTC
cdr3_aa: CASSFSGSVIVYEQYF

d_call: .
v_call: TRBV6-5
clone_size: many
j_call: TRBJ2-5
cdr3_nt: TGTGCCAGCAGTTACAGGAATCAAGAGACCCAGTACTTC
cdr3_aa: CASSYRNQETQYF

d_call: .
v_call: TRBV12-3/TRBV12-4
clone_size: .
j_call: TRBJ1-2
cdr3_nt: TGTGCCAGCAGTTTCGATGGTCAGACGACGTATGGCTACACCTTC
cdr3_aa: CASSFDGQTTYGYTF

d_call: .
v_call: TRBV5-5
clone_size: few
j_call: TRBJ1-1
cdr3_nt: TGTGCCAGCAAGGATACAGGGCACACTGAAGCTTTCTTT
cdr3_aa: CASKDTGHTEAFF

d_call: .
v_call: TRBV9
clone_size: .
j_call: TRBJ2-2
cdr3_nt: TGTGCCAGCAGCGTAGGTGGGCACCCGAACACCGGGGAGCTGTTTTTT
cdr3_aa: CASSVGGHPNTGELFF

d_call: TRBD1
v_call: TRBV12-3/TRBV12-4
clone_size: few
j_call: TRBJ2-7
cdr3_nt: TGTGCCAGCAGTCGAAGACAGGGGGGGACCTACGAGCAGTACTTC
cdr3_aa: CASSRRQGGTYEQYF

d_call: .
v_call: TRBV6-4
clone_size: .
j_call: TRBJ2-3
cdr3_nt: TGTGCCAGCAGTCAAAGGGGGGGCCAGACAGATACGCAGTATTTT
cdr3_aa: CASSQRGGQTDTQYF

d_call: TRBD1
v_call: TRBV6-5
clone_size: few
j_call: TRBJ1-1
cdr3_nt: TGTGCCAGCAGTTACTCACGGGGGGCAGGGGGAGGTTTCTTT
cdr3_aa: CASSYSRGAGGGFF

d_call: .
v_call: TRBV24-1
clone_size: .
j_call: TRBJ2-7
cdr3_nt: TGTGCCACCAGTGACCAGGGCGATCGCTACGAGCAGTACTTC
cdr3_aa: CATSDQGDRYEQYF

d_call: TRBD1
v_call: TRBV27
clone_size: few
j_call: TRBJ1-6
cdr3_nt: TGTGCCAGCAGTTTAATCCCCCCCGGGACAGAGCATTTTAATTCACCCCTCCACTTT
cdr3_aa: CASSLIPPGTEHFNSPLHF

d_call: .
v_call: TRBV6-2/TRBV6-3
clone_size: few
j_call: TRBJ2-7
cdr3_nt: TGTGCCAGCAGTCAACCCCTGGCCTACGAGCAGTACTTC
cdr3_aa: CASSQPLAYEQYF

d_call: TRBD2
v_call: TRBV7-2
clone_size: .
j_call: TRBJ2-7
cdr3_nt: TGTGCCAGCAGCCTCCGCCTTAGCGGGGGAAGGGGCAAGGAGCAGTACTTC
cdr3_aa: CASSLRLSGGRGKEQYF

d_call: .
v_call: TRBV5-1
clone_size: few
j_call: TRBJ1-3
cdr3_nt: TGCGCCAGCAGCGCTAACGCGGCGGCCTCCTCTGGAAACACCATATATTTT
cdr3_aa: CASSANAAASSGNTIYF

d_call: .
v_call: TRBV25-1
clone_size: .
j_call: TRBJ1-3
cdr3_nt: TGTGCCAGCCGCGGCGTGAGTGGAAACACCATATATTTT
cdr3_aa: CASRGVSGNTIYF

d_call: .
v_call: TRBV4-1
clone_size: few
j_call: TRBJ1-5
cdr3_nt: TGCGCCAGCAGCCAAGTTCCTTTAGGGGTCGAGCCCCAGCATTTT
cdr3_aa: CASSQVPLGVEPQHF

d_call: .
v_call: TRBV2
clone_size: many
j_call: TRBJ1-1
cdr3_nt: TGTGCCAGCAGTGAAAGGGACGGGGGGAACACTGAAGCTTTCTTT
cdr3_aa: CASSERDGGNTEAFF

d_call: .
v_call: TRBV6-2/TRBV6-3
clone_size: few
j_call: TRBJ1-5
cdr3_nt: TGTGCCAGCAGTTACTCTCCACTTAATCAGCCCCAGCATTTT
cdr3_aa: CASSYSPLNQPQHF

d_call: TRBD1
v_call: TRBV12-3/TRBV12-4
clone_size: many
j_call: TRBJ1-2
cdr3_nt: TGCGCCAGCAGCTTGACAGGGGGCTATGGCTACACCTTC
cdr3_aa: CASSLTGGYGYTF

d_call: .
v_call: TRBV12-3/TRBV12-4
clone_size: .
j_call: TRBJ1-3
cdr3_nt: TGTGCCAGCAGACCACAGGGAAGGTTTGCTGGAAACACCATATATTTT
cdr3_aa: CASRPQGRFAGNTIYF

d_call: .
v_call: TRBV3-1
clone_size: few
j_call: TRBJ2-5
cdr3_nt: TGTGCCAGCAGCCAAGATTCCCGGGGAAGAGAGACCCAGTACTTC
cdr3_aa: CASSQDSRGRETQYF

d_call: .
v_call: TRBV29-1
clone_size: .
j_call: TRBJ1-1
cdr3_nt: TGCAGCGTAACTACAAGGAACACTGAAGCTTTCTTT
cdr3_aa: CSVTTRNTEAFF

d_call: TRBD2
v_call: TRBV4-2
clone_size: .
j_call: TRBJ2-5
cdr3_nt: TGTGCCAGCAGCCAACCGAAACATCCTCCAAGCGGGGGCTATGAAGAGACCCAGTACTTC
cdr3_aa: CASSQPKHPPSGGYEETQYF

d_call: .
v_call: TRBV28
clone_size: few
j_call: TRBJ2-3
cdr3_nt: TGTGCCAGCATCGTCAAGCGGGCGCCTAGCACAGATACGCAGTATTTT
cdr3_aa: CASIVKRAPSTDTQYF